This T cell receptor beta chain comes out of a study of blood T cell repertoires in COVID-19. The wider study: Samples of COVID-19 (acute and convalescent) were obtained from the United States, Italy and Spain. T cells, B-cell-depleted T cells, or PBMCs provided the cDNA or gDNA that served as material.

There are 15 residues in the CDR3. Germline V gene data show CDR1 as SGDLS and CDR2 as YYNGEE. The V gene lost 2 bases and the J gene lost 2 bases, with 10 bases spanning the gap. As originally analysed: It was from reference gene primer amplification that nucleated cell counts were estimated. Profiled with immunoSEQ multiplex PCR; TCRdb holds only in-frame clones, not every one. V and J calls and clone size are given by that table; D and trimming were obtained from the DNA. The sample has about 110,000 clones, 60% to 85% seen once. Sequencing was carried out using peripheral blood. The source of this sequence is a woman aged 40 to 49 with acute or convalescent COVID-19. This chain uses TRBV9 with TRBJ1-4; weak D call: TRBD1 (5 bases). The CDR3 DNA follows: TGTGCCAGCAGCGTCCGGGGGGACACTAATGAAAAACTGTTTTTT. It yields the protein CASSVRGDTNEKLFF.